The clone carrying this T cell receptor beta chain was seen ten or more times. Its antigen is not known. Patients aged 18 to 65 had newly diagnosed hyperthyroidism lasting under 2 months. The CDR3 is 16 amino acids. The V gene lost 11 bases and the J gene lost 0 bases, with 17 bases spanning the gap. The germline gives CDR1 MNHEY, CDR2 SVGEGT. The data derive from a study of T cells in Graves' hyperthyroidism and ophthalmopathy. Study observations and caveats: Ophthalmopathy stood apart from stable hyperthyroidism in a 13 V-J model.

The TCR beta CDR3 regions underwent amplification using RNA transcripts as the source. First-round RT-PCR of the TCR CDR3 relied on the HTBI primer set. Via MiXCR, TCRdb re-called the multiplex PCR reads, giving one row per CDR3 protein. The sample shows a few hundred thousand distinct CDR3 sequences, less than 25% of them seen only once. The sequenced sample was blood. This chain uses TRBV6-2 or TRBV6-3 with TRBJ2-6; either TRBD1 or TRBD2 may supply D (5 bases each). This TCR came from a man younger than 35 with Graves' hyperthyroidism. The CDR3 region is CAGHTGRLSGANVLTF. As DNA, the CDR3 is TGTGCCGGACACACGGGACGTCTCTCTGGGGCCAACGTCCTGACTTTC.